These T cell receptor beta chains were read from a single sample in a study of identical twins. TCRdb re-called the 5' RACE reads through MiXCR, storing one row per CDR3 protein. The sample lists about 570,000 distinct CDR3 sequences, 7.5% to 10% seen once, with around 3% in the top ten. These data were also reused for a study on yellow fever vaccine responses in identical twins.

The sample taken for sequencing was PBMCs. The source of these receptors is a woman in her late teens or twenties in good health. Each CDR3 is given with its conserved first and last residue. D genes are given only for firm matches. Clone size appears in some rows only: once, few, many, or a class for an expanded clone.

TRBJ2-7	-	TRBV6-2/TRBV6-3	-	TGTGCCAGCAGCGACCCAGGTACCTACGAGCAGTACTTC	CASSDPGTYEQYF
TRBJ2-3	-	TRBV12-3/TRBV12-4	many	TGTGCCAGCAGTTGTGAATCGGGGTTGTGGCGGACAGATACGCAGTATTTT	CASSCESGLWRTDTQYF
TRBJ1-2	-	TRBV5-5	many	TGTGCCAGCACCCTACAGGGCTCCGTGACCTATGGCTACACCTTC	CASTLQGSVTYGYTF
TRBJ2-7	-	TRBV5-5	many	TGTGCCAGCAGCTACTACCAGGGGTACGAGCAGTACTTC	CASSYYQGYEQYF
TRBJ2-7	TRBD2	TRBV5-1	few	TGCGCCAGCAGCTCAACTAGCGGGGGGATCTCCTACGAGCAGTACTTC	CASSSTSGGISYEQYF
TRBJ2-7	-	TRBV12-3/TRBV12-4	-	TGTGCCAGCAGTTTACAACAGCTAAAAATTACCTACGAGCAGTACTTC	CASSLQQLKITYEQYF
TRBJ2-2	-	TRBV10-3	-	TGTGCCACCTCCCCTGCGCAGGGACCGAACACCGGGGAGCTGTTTTTT	CATSPAQGPNTGELFF
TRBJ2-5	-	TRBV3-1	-	TGTGCCAGCAGCCAAGGGTTAGGGAAAGAGACCCAGTACTTC	CASSQGLGKETQYF
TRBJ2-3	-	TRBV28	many	TGTGCCAGCAGTTCATGGGACACGAGCACAGATACGCAGTATTTT	CASSSWDTSTDTQYF
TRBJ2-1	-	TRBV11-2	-	TGTGCCAGCAGCTTCCAGGGGAGGAGCTACAATGAGCAGTTCTTC	CASSFQGRSYNEQFF
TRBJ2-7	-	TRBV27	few	TGTGCCAGACTCCGGGACTTAACCTCCGAGCAGTACTTC	CARLRDLTSEQYF
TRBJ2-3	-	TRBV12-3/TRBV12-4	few	TGTGCCAGCAGTTTACTGGAGTACACAGATACGCAGTATTTT	CASSLLEYTDTQYF
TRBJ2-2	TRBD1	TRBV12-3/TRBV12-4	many	TGCGCCAGCAGCCCTCGGACAGGGGGGACCGGGGAGCTGTTTTTT	CASSPRTGGTGELFF
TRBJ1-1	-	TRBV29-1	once	TGCAGCGTTGAAGGGGTTAGGCAGGGGAACACTGAAGCTTTCTTT	CSVEGVRQGNTEAFF
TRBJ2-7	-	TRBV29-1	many	TGCAGCGTTGAAGATTCAGGGTACGAGCAGTACTTC	CSVEDSGYEQYF
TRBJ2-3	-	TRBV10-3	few	TGTGCCATCAGGACAGAAAACACAGATACGCAGTATTTT	CAIRTENTDTQYF
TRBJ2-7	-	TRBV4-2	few	TGTGCCAGCAGCCAAGAGGGCGAGTACGAGCAGTACTTC	CASSQEGEYEQYF
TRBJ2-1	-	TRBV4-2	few	TGTGCCAGCAGCCAAGCGGGCGCCGAAATCAATGAGCAGTTCTTC	CASSQAGAEINEQFF
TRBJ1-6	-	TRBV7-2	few	TGTGCCAGCAGTCACGCGGGGTATAATTCACCCCTCCACTTT	CASSHAGYNSPLHF
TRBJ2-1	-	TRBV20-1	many	TGCAGTGCTAGTGGGCGGTACAATGAGCAGTTCTTC	CSASGRYNEQFF